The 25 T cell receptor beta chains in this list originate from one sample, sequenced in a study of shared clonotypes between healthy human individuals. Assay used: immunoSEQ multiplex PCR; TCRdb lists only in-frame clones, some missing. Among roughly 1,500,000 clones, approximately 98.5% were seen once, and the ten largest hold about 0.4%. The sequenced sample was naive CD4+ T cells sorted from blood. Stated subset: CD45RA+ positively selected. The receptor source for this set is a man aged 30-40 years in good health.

CDR3 residues: CASSYRGLDTQYF. Written as DNA, the CDR3 is TGTGCCAGCAGCTATAGGGGGCTGGATACGCAGTATTTT. The V call is TRBV7-3, the J call TRBJ2-3; 7 bases align to TRBD1. Germline lookup yields CDR1 SGHTA and CDR2 FQGTGA. With V trimmed by 4 bases and J by 6 bases, 4 bases remained unmatched. There are 13 residues in the CDR3.

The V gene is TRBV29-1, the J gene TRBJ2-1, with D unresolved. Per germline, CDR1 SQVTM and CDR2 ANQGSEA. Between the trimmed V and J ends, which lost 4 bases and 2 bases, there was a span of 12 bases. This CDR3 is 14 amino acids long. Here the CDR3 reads CSVGGAGTYNEQFF. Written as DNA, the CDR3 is TGCAGCGTTGGAGGAGCTGGCACCTACAATGAGCAGTTCTTC.

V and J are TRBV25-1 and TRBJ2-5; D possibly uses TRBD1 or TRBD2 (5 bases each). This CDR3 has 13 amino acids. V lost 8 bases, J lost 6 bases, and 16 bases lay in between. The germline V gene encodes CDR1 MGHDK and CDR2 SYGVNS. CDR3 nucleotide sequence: TGTGCCAGCTACGGGGCTAGCCGGCAGACCCAGTACTTC. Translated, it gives CASYGASRQTQYF.

The CDR3: CASSVRQGRDRKRSTGELFF. The CDR3 DNA sequence: TGTGCCAGCAGCGTCCGACAGGGAAGAGACCGAAAGAGGTCCACCGGGGAGCTGTTTTTT. The J gene is TRBJ2-2, the V gene TRBV9, with TRBD1 matching 7 bases. The CDR3 covers 20 residues. With 2 bases clipped from V and 4 bases from J, the junction kept 20 bases outside the gene matches. CDR1 is SGDLS, CDR2 YYNGEE, per germline. The full variable domain, with the rest looked up from reference TRBV9 and TRBJ2-2, is DSGVTQTPKHLITATGQRVTLRCSPRSGDLSVYWYQQSLDQGLQFLIQYYNGEERAKGNILERFSAQQFPDLHSELNLSSLELGDSALYFCASSVRQGRDRKRSTGELFFGEGSRLTVL.

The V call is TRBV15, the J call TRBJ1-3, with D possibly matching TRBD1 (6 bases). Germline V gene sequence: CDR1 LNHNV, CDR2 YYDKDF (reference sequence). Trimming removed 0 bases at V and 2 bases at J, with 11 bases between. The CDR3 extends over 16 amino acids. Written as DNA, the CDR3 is TGTGCCACCAGCAGAGAACAAGGGGGAGCTGGAAACACCATATATTTT. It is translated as CATSREQGGAGNTIYF.

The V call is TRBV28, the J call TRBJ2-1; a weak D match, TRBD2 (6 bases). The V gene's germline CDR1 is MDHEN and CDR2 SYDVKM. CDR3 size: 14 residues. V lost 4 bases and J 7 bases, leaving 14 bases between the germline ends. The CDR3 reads CASSSWGGRNEQFF. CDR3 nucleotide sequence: TGTGCCAGCAGTTCTTGGGGAGGTCGAAATGAGCAGTTCTTC.

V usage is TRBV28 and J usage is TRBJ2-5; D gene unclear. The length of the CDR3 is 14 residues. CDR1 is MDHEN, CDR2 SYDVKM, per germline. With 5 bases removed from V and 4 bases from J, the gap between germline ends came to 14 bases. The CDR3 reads CASSKPSGRETQYF. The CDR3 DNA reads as TGTGCCAGCAGTAAGCCGTCTGGTCGAGAGACCCAGTACTTC.

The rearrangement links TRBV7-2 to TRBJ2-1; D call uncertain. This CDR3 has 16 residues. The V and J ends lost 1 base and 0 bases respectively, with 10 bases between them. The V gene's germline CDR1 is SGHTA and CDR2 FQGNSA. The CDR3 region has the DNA TGTGCCAGCAGCTTAGTCGGGCCTACCTCCTACAATGAGCAGTTCTTC. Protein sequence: CASSLVGPTSYNEQFF.

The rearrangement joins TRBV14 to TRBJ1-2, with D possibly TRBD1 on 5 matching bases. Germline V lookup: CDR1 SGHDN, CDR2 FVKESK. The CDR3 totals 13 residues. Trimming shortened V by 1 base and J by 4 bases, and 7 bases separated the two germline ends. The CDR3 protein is CASSQVRGYGYTF. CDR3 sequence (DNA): TGTGCCAGCAGCCAAGTAAGGGGCTATGGCTACACCTTC. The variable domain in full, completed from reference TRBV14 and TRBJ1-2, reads EAGVTQFPSHSVIEKGQTVTLRCDPISGHDNLYWYRRVMGKEIKFLLHFVKESKQDESGMPNNRFLAERTGGTYSTLKVQPAELEDSGVYFCASSQVRGYGYTFGSGTRLTVV.

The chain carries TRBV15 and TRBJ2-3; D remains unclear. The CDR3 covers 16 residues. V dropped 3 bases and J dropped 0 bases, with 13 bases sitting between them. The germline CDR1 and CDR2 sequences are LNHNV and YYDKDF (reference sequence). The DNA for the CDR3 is TGTGCCACCAGCAGGGGCCTTGGGCCTAGCACAGATACGCAGTATTTT. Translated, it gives CATSRGLGPSTDTQYF. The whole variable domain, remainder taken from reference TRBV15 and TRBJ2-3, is DAMVIQNPRYQVTQFGKPVTLSCSQTLNHNVMYWYQQKSSQAPKLLFHYYDKDFNNEADTPDNFQSRRPNTSFCFLDIRSPGLGDTAMYLCATSRGLGPSTDTQYFGPGTRLTVL.

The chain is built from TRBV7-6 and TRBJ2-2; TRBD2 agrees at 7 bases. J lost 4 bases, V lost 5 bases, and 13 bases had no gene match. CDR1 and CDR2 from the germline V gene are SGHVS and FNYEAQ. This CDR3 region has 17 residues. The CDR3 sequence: CASSKNSGDYSTGELFF. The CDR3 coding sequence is TGTGCCAGCAGCAAAAACAGCGGGGATTATAGCACCGGGGAGCTGTTTTTT.

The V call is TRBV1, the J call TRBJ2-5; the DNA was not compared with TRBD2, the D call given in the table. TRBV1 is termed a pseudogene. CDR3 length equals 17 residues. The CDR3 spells CTSSQDPLTSGGETQYF. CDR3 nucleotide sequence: TGCACCAGCAGCCAAGACCCATTGACTAGCGGGGGAGAGACCCAGTACTTC.

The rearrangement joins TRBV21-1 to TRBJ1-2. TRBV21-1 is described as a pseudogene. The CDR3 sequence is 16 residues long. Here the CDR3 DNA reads TGTGCCAGCAGCAAAGTGAGGGGAAGCCGTCCTCGTGGCTACACCTTC. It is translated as CASSKVRGSRPRGYTF.

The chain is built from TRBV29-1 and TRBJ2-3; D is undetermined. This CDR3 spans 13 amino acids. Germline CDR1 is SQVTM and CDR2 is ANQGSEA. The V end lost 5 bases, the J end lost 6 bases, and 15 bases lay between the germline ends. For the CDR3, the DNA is TGCAGCGTTACCCTGACCGTGGGGGATACGCAGTATTTT. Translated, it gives CSVTLTVGDTQYF.

CDR3 residues: CASSRPGLAGAGHPYEQYF. CDR3 coding DNA: TGTGCCAGCAGTCGACCGGGACTAGCGGGAGCAGGGCACCCTTACGAGCAGTACTTC. The chain carries TRBV14 and TRBJ2-7; TRBD2 agrees at 14 bases. V was clipped by 6 bases and J by 4 bases; unmatched bases: 17. Germline CDR1 SGHDN, CDR2 FVKESK. The CDR3 loop spans 19 amino acids.

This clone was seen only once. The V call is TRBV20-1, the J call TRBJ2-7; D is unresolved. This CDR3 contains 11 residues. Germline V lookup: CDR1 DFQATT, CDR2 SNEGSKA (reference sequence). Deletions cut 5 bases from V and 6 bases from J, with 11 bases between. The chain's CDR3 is CSAPIAGEQYF. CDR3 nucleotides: TGCAGTGCTCCGATAGCAGGCGAGCAGTACTTC.

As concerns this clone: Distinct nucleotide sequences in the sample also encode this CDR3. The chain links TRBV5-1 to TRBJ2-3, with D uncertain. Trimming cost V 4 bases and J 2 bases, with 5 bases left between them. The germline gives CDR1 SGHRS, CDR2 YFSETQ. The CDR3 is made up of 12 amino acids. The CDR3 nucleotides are TGCGCCAGCAGCCAAATCACAGATACGCAGTATTTT. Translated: CASSQITDTQYF.

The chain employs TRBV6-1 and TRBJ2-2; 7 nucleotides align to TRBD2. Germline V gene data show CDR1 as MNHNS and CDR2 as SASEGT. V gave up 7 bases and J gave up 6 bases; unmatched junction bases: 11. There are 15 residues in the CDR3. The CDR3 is CASTESGRAPGELFF. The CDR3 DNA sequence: TGTGCCAGCACCGAAAGTGGGAGGGCCCCCGGGGAGCTGTTTTTT.

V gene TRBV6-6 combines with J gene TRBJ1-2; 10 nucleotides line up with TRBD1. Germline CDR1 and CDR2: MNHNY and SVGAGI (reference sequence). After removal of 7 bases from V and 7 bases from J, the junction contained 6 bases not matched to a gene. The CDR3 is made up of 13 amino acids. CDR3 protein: CASIGQGVGGYTF. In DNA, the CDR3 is TGTGCCAGCATCGGACAGGGGGTTGGTGGCTACACCTTC.

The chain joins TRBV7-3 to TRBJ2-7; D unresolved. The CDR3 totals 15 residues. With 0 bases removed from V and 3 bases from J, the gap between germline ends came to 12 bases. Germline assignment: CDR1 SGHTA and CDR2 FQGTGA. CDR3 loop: CASSLTPGTHYEQYF. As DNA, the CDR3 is TGTGCCAGCAGCTTAACCCCCGGCACCCACTACGAGCAGTACTTC.

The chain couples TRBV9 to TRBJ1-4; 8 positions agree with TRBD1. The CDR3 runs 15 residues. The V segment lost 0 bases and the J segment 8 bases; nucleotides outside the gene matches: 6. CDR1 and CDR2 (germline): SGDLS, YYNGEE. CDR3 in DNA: TGTGCCAGCAGCGTAGAAGGGACAGGTCAGGAAAAACTGTTTTTT. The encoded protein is CASSVEGTGQEKLFF.

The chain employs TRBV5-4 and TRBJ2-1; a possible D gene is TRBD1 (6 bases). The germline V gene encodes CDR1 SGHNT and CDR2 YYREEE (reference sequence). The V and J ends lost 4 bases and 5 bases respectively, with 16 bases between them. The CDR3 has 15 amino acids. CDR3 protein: CASSPSPGQNNEQFF. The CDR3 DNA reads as TGTGCCAGCAGCCCGAGCCCCGGACAGAACAATGAGCAGTTCTTC.

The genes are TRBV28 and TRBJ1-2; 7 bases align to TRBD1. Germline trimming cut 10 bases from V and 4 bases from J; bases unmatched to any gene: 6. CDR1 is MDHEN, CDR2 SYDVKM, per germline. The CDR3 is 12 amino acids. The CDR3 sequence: CATTTGPYGYTF. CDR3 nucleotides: TGTGCCACAACGACAGGGCCCTATGGCTACACCTTC.

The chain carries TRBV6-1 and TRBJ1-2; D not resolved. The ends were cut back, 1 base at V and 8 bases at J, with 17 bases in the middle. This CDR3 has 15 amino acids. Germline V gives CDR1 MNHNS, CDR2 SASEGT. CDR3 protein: CASSEVASPGRGYTF. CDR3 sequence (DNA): TGTGCCAGCAGTGAAGTGGCCTCTCCGGGCCGGGGCTACACCTTC.

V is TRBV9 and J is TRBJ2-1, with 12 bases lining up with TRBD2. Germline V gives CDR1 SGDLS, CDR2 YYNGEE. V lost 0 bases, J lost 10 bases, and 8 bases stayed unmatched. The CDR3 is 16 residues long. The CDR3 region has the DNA TGTGCCAGCAGCGTAGGTCCGCTAGCGGGAGGGGGAGAGCAGTTCTTC. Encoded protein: CASSVGPLAGGGEQFF.